This T cell receptor beta chain was retrieved from a study of T cells in Graves' hyperthyroidism and ophthalmopathy. Whole-study findings and limits: By a 13 V-J model, ophthalmopathy was set apart from stable hyperthyroidism. The model predicted ophthalmopathy a median around seven months before onset.

Trimming took off 6 bases at V and 0 bases at J, with 15 bases between the two ends. The germline V gene encodes CDR1 SQVTM and CDR2 ANQGSEA. This CDR3 has 14 amino acids. Not enrolled were patients with uncontrolled infection, other autoimmune disease, pregnancy or lactation. Together with thyroid ultrasound, orbital computed tomography, serum thyroxine and TRAb, clinical symptoms were used for diagnoses. With respect to this clonotype: Antigen unknown.

Amplification of TCR beta CDR3 regions used RNA as the template. When the TCR CDR3 underwent first-round RT-PCR, the HTBI primer set was used. Each CDR3 protein is one row after TCRdb ran MiXCR on the multiplex PCR reads. The table has roughly 500,000 distinct CDR3 sequences, roughly 50% seen once; the top ten hold 19%. Material: peripheral blood or thyroid tissue (not recorded which). The chain joins TRBV29-1 to TRBJ2-7; D is possibly TRBD1 or TRBD2 (5 bases each). This clonotype originated in an adult woman with Graves' disease, either hyperthyroidism or ophthalmopathy (not recorded which). CDR3 region: CSVGTAQSSYEQYF. The CDR3 bases are TGCAGCGTCGGGACGGCTCAGAGCTCCTACGAGCAGTACTTC.